This TCR beta chain was captured by sequencing in a study of beta chain features in type 1 diabetes (dated by TCRdb to 2016 to 2018). About the full investigation: Mean age, gender distribution, total cell number and subset yield were not different between patients and healthy donors. The study compared the TCRB repertoires of sorted circulating CD4+ T cell subsets in recently diagnosed type 1 diabetes patients with those in matched healthy donors. Regulatory and stem cell-like memory subsets were isolated from only 8 patients and about 8 healthy donors, whereas naive and central memory subsets came from all 28 donors. A total of around 110,000,000 sorted cells were examined across all samples, and a strong correlation was observed between cell number per subset and RNA yield.

What the study reported, not specific to this receptor: In all four CD4+ subsets, TCRB CDR3 length was moderately but significantly shorter in type 1 diabetes patients. Patients with type 1 diabetes made fewer insertions and deleted more nucleotides at VDJ recombination sites, implying thymic rearrangement abnormalities. Naive, central memory and regulatory TCRB repertoires appeared to be more alike among patients than among healthy donors. Because cDNA was sequenced instead of genomic DNA, activated cells with high expression could be over-represented, although the groups did not differ in activation or CD3 levels. Shorter templates might be favored by PCR, yet because patient and control samples were amplified and corrected together, any such skew would affect both groups equally. Because the HLA sub-analyses included only small numbers of individuals, any influence of HLA type on TCRB rearrangement was left unresolved.

About this clone itself: The antigen it recognizes is unknown. No much larger clone is present one base from it, and per-base qualities are unavailable.

V is pruned by 0 bases and J by 1 base, leaving 4 bases of the junction without a gene match. CDR1 and CDR2 (SGHNT, YYREEE) derive from the germline V gene (reference sequence). The CDR3 runs 16 amino acids, cysteine and phenylalanine included. Here the CDR3 DNA is all that survives: 48 bases in frame from base 1. Each donor gave one peripheral blood draw, roughly 0.11 L on average, collected into heparinised tubes. Using a panel that included CD45RO, CCR7, CD25, CD127, CD95 and CD27, naive, central memory, regulatory and stem cell-like memory CD4+ T cells were sorted on a BD FACSAria II. All sorted populations exceeded 95% purity. PBMCs were isolated right away by Lymphoprep density gradient centrifugation and were stained directly, without culture. Samples were stained and sorted in pairs, with one healthy donor and one patient per experiment, so that batch effects were minimized. The High Capacity cDNA Reverse Transcription Kit was used to reverse transcribe all of the isolated RNA, meaning that expressed TCRB transcripts were what got sequenced. Deep immunoSEQ sequencing was applied to naive, central memory and regulatory T cell samples, giving an average of roughly 3.5 million total reads per sample. Sorted cells were lysed in RLT buffer, and RNA was extracted using DNase-treated RNeasy Micro or Mini kits according to cell number. Each cell subset was processed separately to prevent cross-contamination, with patient and healthy donor samples processed together. The immunoSEQ multiplex PCR was used to amplify TCRB sequences from cDNA, generating 87-bp fragments that spanned the CDR3 region. Sequencing of the amplicons was done on the Illumina HiSeq platform. In the authors' own workflow: PCR bias was computationally corrected using synthetic template baselines, reads within Hamming distance 2 were collapsed, and singletons that could not be merged were discarded. By aligning reads against IMGT, V, D and J genes, CDR3 length, and insertions or deletions at six rearrangement sites were assigned. Within each subset, clonotype counts were normalized to sorted cell number, and only after that were true diversity and Gini coefficients computed with the tcR R package. The overlap coefficient, calculated on TCRB nucleotide sequences, was used to measure repertoire sharing. The table comes from immuneACCESS by way of TCRdb, which keeps in-frame sequences with V and J called. Part of the clones is missing from these tables; in studies checked, under half for an unresolved V gene and the rest for unknown reasons. The DNA gave D and trimming, while V, J and clone size come from that table. This sample has 150,000 or so clones in its table, and around 8% of those were observed once. The ten largest account for 0.54% of the sample.

The chain is encoded by TRBV5-4 joined to TRBJ2-5; a stretch of 9 junction bases matches TRBD1. Sequenced: central memory CD4+ T cells from blood. The sequence came from a woman between 18 and 29 years old with type 1 diabetes. Here is the DNA: TGTGCCAGCAGCTTGGAGCCGACAGGGGGCCAAGAGACCCAGTACTTC. This encodes CASSLEPTGGQETQYF.